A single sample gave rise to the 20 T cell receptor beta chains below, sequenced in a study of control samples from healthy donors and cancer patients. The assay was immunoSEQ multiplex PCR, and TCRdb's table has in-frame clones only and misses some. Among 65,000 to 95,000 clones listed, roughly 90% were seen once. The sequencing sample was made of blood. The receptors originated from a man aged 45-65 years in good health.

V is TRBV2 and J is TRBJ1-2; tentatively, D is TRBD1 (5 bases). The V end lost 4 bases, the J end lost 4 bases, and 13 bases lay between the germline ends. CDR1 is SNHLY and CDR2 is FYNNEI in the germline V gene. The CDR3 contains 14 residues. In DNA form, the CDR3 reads TGTGCCAGCAGTGGAGGCCGGGGGGTCTATGGCTACACCTTC. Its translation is CASSGGRGVYGYTF. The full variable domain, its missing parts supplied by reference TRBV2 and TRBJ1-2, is EPEVTQTPSHQVTQMGQEVILRCVPISNHLYFYWYRQILGQKVEFLVSFYNNEISEKSEIFDDQFSVERPDGSNFTLKIRSTKLEDSAMYFCASSGGRGVYGYTFGSGTRLTVV.

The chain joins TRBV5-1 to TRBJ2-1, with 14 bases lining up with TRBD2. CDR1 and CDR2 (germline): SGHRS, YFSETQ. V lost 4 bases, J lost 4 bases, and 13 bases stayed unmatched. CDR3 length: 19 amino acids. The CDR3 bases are TGCGCCAGCAGCCTGGTAGGGACTAGCGGGGGAGCAGGATACAATGAGCAGTTCTTC. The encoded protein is CASSLVGTSGGAGYNEQFF.

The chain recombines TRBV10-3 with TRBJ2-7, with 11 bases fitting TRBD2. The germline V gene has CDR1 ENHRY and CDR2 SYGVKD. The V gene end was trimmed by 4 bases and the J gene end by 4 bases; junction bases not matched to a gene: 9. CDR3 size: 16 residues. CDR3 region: CAISAPPASGGYEQYF. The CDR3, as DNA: TGTGCCATCAGTGCCCCCCCAGCTAGCGGGGGGTACGAGCAGTACTTC.

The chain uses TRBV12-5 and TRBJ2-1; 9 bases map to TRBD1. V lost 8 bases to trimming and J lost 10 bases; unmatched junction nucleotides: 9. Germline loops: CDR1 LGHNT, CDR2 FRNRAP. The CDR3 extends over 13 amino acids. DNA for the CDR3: TGTGCTAGTACCAGAGGACAGGGGCACGAGCAGTTCTTC. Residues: CASTRGQGHEQFF.

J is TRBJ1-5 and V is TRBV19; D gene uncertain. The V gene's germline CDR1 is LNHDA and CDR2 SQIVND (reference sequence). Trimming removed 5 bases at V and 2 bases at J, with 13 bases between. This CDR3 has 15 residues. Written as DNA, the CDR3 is TGTGCCAGTAGTCTCCCCCCGGCAGGCAATCAGCCCCAGCATTTT. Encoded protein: CASSLPPAGNQPQHF.

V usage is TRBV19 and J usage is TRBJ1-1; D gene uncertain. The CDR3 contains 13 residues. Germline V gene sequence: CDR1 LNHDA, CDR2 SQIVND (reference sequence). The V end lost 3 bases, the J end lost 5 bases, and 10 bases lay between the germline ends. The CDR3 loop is CASSIPERTEAFF. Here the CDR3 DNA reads TGTGCCAGTAGTATTCCAGAAAGGACTGAAGCTTTCTTT. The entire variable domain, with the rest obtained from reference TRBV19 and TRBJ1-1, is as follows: DGGITQSPKYLFRKEGQNVTLSCEQNLNHDAMYWYRQDPGQGLRLIYYSQIVNDFQKGDIAEGYSVSREKKESFPLTVTSAQKNPTAFYLCASSIPERTEAFFGQGTRLTVV.

CDR3 nucleotide sequence: TGCAGTGCTAGTAGGGGACAGGACTATGGCTACACCTTC. As protein: CSASRGQDYGYTF. This chain connects TRBV20-1 to TRBJ1-2, with 8 positions matching TRBD1. This CDR3 is 13 amino acids long. In germline, CDR1 is DFQATT, CDR2 SNEGSKA (reference sequence). Trimming cost V 3 bases and J 3 bases; bases outside gene matches: 3.

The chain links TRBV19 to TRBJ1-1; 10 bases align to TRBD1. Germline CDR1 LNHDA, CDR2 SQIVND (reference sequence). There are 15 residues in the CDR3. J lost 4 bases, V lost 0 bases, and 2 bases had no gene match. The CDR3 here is CASSIDRTGGTEAFF. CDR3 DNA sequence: TGTGCCAGTAGTATAGATCGGACAGGGGGCACTGAAGCTTTCTTT.

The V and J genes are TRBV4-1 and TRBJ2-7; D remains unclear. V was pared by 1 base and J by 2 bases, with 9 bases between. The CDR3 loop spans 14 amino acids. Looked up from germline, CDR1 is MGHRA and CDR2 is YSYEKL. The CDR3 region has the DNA TGCGCCAGCAGCCAAGTAACACCAACCTACGAGCAGTACTTC. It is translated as CASSQVTPTYEQYF.

The CDR3 DNA reads TGTGCCAGCAGAGGCACTGAGCGGGGGGCCTACGAGCAGTACTTC. This codes for CASRGTERGAYEQYF. This sequence joins TRBV2 and TRBJ2-7; 9 bases are shared with TRBD2. Unmatched junction bases numbered 8, after V lost 6 bases and J lost 2 bases. Germline CDR1 and CDR2: SNHLY and FYNNEI. The CDR3 contains 15 residues.

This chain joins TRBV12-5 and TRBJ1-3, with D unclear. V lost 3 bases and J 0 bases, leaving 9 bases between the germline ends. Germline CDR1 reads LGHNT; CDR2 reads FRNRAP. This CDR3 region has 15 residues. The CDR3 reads CASGFATASGNTIYF. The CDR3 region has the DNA TGTGCTAGTGGTTTCGCGACGGCCTCTGGAAACACCATATATTTT.

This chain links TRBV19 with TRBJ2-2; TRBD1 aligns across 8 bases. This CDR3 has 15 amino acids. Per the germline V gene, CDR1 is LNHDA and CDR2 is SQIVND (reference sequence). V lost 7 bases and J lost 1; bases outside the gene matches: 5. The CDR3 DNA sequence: TGTGCCAGTATTCCCGGGACAGGGAACACCGGGGAGCTGTTTTTT. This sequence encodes CASIPGTGNTGELFF.

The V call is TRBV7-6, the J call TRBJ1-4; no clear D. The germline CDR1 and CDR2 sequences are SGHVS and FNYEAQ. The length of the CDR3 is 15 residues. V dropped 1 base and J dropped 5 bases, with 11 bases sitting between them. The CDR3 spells CASSLETAFNEKLFF. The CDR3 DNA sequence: TGTGCCAGCAGCTTAGAGACGGCTTTCAATGAAAAACTGTTTTTT.

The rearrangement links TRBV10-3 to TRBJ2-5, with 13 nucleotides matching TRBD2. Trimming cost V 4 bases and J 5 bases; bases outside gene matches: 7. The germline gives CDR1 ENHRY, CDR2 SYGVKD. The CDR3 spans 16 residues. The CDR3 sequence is CAISAAGTSGAETQYF. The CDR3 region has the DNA TGTGCCATCAGTGCCGCCGGGACTAGCGGGGCGGAGACCCAGTACTTC.

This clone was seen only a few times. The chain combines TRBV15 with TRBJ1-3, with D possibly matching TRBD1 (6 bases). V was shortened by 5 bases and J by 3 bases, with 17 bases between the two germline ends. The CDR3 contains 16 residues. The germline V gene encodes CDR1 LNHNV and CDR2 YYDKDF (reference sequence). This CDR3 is CATSPAGASSGNTIYF. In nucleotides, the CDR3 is TGTGCCACCAGCCCCGCAGGGGCGAGCAGTGGAAACACCATATATTTT.

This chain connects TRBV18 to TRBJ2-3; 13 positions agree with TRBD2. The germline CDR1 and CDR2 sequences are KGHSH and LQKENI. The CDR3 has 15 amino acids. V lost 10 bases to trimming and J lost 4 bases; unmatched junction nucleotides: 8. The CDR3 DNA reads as TGTGCCACTCGACTAGCGGGGGGCCGCGCAGATACGCAGTATTTT. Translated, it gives CATRLAGGRADTQYF.

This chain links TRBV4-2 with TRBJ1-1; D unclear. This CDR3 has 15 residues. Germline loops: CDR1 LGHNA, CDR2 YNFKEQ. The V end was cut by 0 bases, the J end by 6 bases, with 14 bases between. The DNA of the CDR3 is TGTGCCAGCAGCCAAGACGGCAGTCCGCGGGCTGAAGCTTTCTTT. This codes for CASSQDGSPRAEAFF.

The CDR3 reads CATSRVDRLLTEAFF. The CDR3 DNA reads as TGTGCCACCAGCAGGGTGGACAGGCTACTGACTGAAGCTTTCTTT. V gene TRBV15 combines with J gene TRBJ1-1, with 7 positions matching TRBD1. The CDR3 is 15 amino acids. Germline V lookup: CDR1 LNHNV, CDR2 YYDKDF (reference sequence). V dropped 3 bases and J dropped 5; count of bases not matched to a gene: 9.

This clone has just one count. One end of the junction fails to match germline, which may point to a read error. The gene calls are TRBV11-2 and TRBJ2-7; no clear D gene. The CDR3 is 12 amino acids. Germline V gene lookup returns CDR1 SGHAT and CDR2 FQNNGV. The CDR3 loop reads CASSSASHEQYF. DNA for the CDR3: TGTGCCAGCAGCTCAGCCTCCCACGAGCAGTACTTC.

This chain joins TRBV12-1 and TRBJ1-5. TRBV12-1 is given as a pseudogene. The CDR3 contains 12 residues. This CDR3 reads CASSFGGRPQHF. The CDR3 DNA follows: TGTGCCAGCAGCTTTGGCGGAAGGCCCCAGCATTTT.